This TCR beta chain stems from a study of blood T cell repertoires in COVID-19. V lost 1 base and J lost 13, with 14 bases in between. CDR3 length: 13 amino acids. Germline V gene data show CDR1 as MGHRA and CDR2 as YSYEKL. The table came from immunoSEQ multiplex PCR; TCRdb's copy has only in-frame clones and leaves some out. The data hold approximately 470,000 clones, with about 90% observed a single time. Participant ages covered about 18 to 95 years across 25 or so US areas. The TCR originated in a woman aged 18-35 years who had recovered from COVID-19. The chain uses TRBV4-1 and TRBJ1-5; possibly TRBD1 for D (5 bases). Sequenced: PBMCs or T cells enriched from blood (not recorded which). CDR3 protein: CASSQGGTSPQHF. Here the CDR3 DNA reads TGCGCCAGCAGCCAAGGGGGGACTAGCCCTCAGCATTTT.